Listed below are T cell receptor beta chains from one sample, sequenced in a study of T cell repertoires in cytomegalovirus infection. MiXCR, run by TCRdb on the reads, gives a single entry per CDR3 protein. The repertoire has around 310,000 distinct CDR3 sequences, under 20% of them found once; the top ten carry more than 10%. Material: PBMCs. Source of these receptors: a human donor in good health (CMV status not recorded). Some clones in this sample may be carry-over from other donors' samples. Each CDR3 is given with its conserved first and last residue. The D gene is left open where the match is weak. Size is omitted from some rows. Given values are once, few, many or a class for expanded clones.

clone_size	j_call	v_call	d_call	cdr3_nt	cdr3_aa
few	TRBJ2-5	TRBV7-7	.	TGTGCTAGCAGCTTAAGTCTGCAGGGGACGGAGACCCAGTACTTC	CASSLSLQGTETQYF
.	TRBJ1-1	TRBV7-6	TRBD1	TGTGCCAGCAGCAGGGACAGCCTGAACACTGAAGCTTTCTTT	CASSRDSLNTEAFF
many	TRBJ1-5	TRBV4-1	.	TGCGCCAGCAGCCAAGATTCCAGGGGTGATCAGCCCCAGCATTTT	CASSQDSRGDQPQHF
.	TRBJ1-6	TRBV4-3	TRBD1	TGCGCCAGCAGCCCGATGGGTCCGTCCAGGGGGACACCCCTCCACTTT	CASSPMGPSRGTPLHF
many	TRBJ2-7	TRBV7-2	.	TGTGCCAGCAGCTTCGGCAGGGCTTCCTACGAGCAGTACTTC	CASSFGRASYEQYF
many	TRBJ1-1	TRBV27	.	TGTGCCAGCACCCCCTTAACGGGACGATCCCGTGAAGCTTTCTTT	CASTPLTGRSREAFF
.	TRBJ2-3	TRBV12-3/TRBV12-4	.	TGTGCCAGCAGTTTAGAAGAGGGGCACACAGATACGCTGTATTTT	CASSLEEGHTDTLYF
many	TRBJ1-5	TRBV19	.	TGTGCCACATCGCTGGGGGCAGTGGGGTATAGCAATCAGCCCCAGCATTTT	CATSLGAVGYSNQPQHF
many	TRBJ1-5	TRBV12-3/TRBV12-4	TRBD1	TGTGCCAGCAGTCGGACAGGGCGGAATCAGCCCCAGCATTTT	CASSRTGRNQPQHF
many	TRBJ2-6	TRBV7-2	.	TGTGCCAGCAGCTCGTGGGGGACAGGGGCCAACGTCCTGACTTTC	CASSSWGTGANVLTF
many	TRBJ1-2	TRBV18	.	TGTGCCAGCAGTCCTACGGGGAACTATGGCTACACCTTC	CASSPTGNYGYTF
.	TRBJ2-1	TRBV11-1	.	TGTGCCAGCAGCTCCTGGGAGGACAATGAGCAGTTCTTC	CASSSWEDNEQFF
.	TRBJ1-2	TRBV27	TRBD1	TGTGCCAGCAGTTTATTCCGGGACAGGGTCGGCTACACCTTC	CASSLFRDRVGYTF
.	TRBJ2-5	TRBV27	.	TGTGCCAGCAGTAGCGGGACCCAGTACTTC	CASSSGTQYF
.	TRBJ2-2	TRBV6-5	.	TGTGCCAGCAGAGAGACGGGCACGTTCACCGGGGAGCTGTTTTTT	CASRETGTFTGELFF
.	TRBJ2-7	TRBV6-6	.	TGTGCCAGCAGTTACTCAGGCGGCATCTCCTACGAGCAGTACTTC	CASSYSGGISYEQYF
.	TRBJ1-1	TRBV5-4	TRBD1	TGTGCCAGCAGCGGAACCCGGACAGGGGGAACTGAAGCTTTCTTT	CASSGTRTGGTEAFF
many	TRBJ1-2	TRBV4-1	.	TGCGCCAGCAGCCAAGAGGGGCGGAACCCATATGGCTACACCTTC	CASSQEGRNPYGYTF
many	TRBJ1-1	TRBV5-1	TRBD1	TGTGCCAGCAGTTTGGGGACAGGGGACACTGAAGCTTTCTTT	CASSLGTGDTEAFF
many	TRBJ2-1	TRBV7-8	.	TGTGCCAGCCTGGCGGAGGGAATCTACAATGAGCAGTTCTTC	CASLAEGIYNEQFF
many	TRBJ2-3	TRBV7-2	TRBD2	TGTGCCAGCAGCTTAGCGCTACGCGGGGGGGCGACAGATACGCAGTATTTT	CASSLALRGGATDTQYF
few	TRBJ1-1	TRBV10-2	.	TGCGCCAGCAGTGAGTCGGGCAGGATAAACACTGAAGCTTTCTTT	CASSESGRINTEAFF
few	TRBJ1-1	TRBV20-1	.	TGCAGTGCTACGAAAGGTACGGGACATGAAGCTTTCTTT	CSATKGTGHEAFF
many	TRBJ2-7	TRBV7-2	.	TGTGCCAGCAGCTTAACCAGGTTAGACGAGCAGTACTTC	CASSLTRLDEQYF
.	TRBJ2-7	TRBV6-6	.	TGTGCCAGCAGTTACTCACAGGACTACGAGCAGTACTTC	CASSYSQDYEQYF
few	TRBJ2-1	TRBV5-1	.	TGCGCCAGCAGCTTGTCACCCACGCGGGGGCTGTCCTACAATGAGCAGTTCTTC	CASSLSPTRGLSYNEQFF
many	TRBJ2-1	TRBV12-3/TRBV12-4	.	TGTGCCAGCAACGATCTTATTGTCCCCTCCGCTTACAATGAGCAGTTCTTC	CASNDLIVPSAYNEQFF
.	TRBJ1-1	TRBV15	.	TGTGCCACCAGTCAAACCCGGACAACGAACACTGAAGCTTTCTTT	CATSQTRTTNTEAFF
.	TRBJ2-5	TRBV5-4	TRBD2	TGTGCCAGCAGCTTGGATAGCGGGGGGAAGACCCAGTACTTC	CASSLDSGGKTQYF
.	TRBJ1-1	TRBV19	.	TGTGCCAGCACGAGGGAGGGCTACACTGAAGCTTTCTTT	CASTREGYTEAFF
.	TRBJ2-7	TRBV6-2/TRBV6-3	.	TGTGCCAGCAGTCGCTCGGGGAACTACGAGCAGTACTTC	CASSRSGNYEQYF
many	TRBJ1-2	TRBV7-2	TRBD1	TGTGCCAGCAGCTCCCAGGGACAGGGGGCTGGTGGCTACACCTTC	CASSSQGQGAGGYTF
many	TRBJ2-3	TRBV4-1	.	TGCGCCAGCAGCCAAGTAACGGGTACGCAGTATTTT	CASSQVTGTQYF
.	TRBJ1-2	TRBV3-1	.	TGTGCCAGCAGCCAAATGGAAAATGGCTACACCTTC	CASSQMENGYTF
.	TRBJ2-6	TRBV19	.	TGTGCCAGTAGCCGGGAATTCTCTGGGGCCAACGTCCTGACTTTC	CASSREFSGANVLTF
.	TRBJ1-1	TRBV7-9	.	TGTGCCAGCAGCTTAGCAGGGGGGGACCCTGAAGCTTTCTTT	CASSLAGGDPEAFF
many	TRBJ2-5	TRBV2	.	TGTGCCAGTTCAGGGAACACTCAAGAGACCCAGTACTTC	CASSGNTQETQYF
few	TRBJ2-7	TRBV6-5	.	TGTGCCAGCAGTCCCCCCGTCGGGAGAGGGTCCTACGAGCAGTACTTC	CASSPPVGRGSYEQYF
.	TRBJ1-1	TRBV5-4	.	TGTGCCAGCAGCTTGTGGTGGCGGGGAGAGACTGAAGCTTTCTTT	CASSLWWRGETEAFF
.	TRBJ2-1	TRBV2	.	TGTGCCAGCAGTGTGTTCGGGGGCGGCTCCTACAATGAGCAGTTCTTC	CASSVFGGGSYNEQFF
few	TRBJ1-1	TRBV28	.	TGTGCCAGCGGCCCCCGCTGGTCGGGCAGTGAAGCTTTCTTT	CASGPRWSGSEAFF
.	TRBJ2-1	TRBV18	TRBD1	TGTGCCAGCTCACCCGGAGCTGCGACAGGGGGTATTGTTTCCTACAATGAGCAGTTCTTC	CASSPGAATGGIVSYNEQFF
many	TRBJ1-2	TRBV7-2	.	TGTGCCAGCAGCTTAGATATAGCGGCAGGTTTAGGCTACACCTTC	CASSLDIAAGLGYTF
.	TRBJ2-2	TRBV20-1	.	TGCAGTGCCCCCGCTTCGCCGTCCGGGGAGCTGTTTTTT	CSAPASPSGELFF
many	TRBJ2-3	TRBV6-5	.	TGTGCCAGCAGACCCCAGGTGGGATCAACAGATACGCAGTATTTT	CASRPQVGSTDTQYF
.	TRBJ1-4	TRBV18	.	TGTGCCAGCTCACCTTCTGTAATCAGGACTAATGAAAAACTGTTTTTT	CASSPSVIRTNEKLFF
many	TRBJ2-5	TRBV6-6	.	TGTGCCAGCAGTCCAGGGACCTACCAAGAGACCCAGTACTTC	CASSPGTYQETQYF